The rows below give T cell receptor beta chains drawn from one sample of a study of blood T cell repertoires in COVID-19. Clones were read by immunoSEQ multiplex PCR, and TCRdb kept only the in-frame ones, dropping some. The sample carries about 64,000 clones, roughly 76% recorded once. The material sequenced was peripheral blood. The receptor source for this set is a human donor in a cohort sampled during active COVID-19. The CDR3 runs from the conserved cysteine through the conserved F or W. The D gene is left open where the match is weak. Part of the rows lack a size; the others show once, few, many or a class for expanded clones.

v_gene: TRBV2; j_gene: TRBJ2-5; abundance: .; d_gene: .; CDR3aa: CASVTKETQYF; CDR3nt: TGTGCCAGCGTGACTAAAGAGACCCAGTACTTC
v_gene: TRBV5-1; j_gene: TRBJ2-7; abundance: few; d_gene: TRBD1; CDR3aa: CASSPSGTGGDF; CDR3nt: TGCGCCAGCAGCCCTTCCGGGACAGGGGGCGACTTC
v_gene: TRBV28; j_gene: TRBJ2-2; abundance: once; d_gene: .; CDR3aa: CASINGGRVGTGELFF; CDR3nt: TGTGCCAGCATCAATGGGGGCAGGGTCGGTACCGGGGAGCTGTTTTTT
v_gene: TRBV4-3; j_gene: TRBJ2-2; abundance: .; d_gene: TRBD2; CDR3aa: CASSQGASGGPTGELFF; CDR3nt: TGCGCCAGCAGCCAAGGGGCTAGCGGGGGTCCCACCGGGGAGCTGTTTTTT
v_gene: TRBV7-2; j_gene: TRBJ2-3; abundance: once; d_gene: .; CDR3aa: CASSLSLTYTQYF; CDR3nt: TGTGCCAGCAGCTTGTCCCTTACTTATACGCAGTATTTT
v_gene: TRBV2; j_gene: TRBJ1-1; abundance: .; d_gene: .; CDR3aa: CASFPRDTRESLF; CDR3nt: TGTGCCAGCTTCCCGAGGGATACCCGGGAGTCCCTCTTC
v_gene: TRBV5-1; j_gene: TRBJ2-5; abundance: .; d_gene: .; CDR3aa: CASSLADGFSETQYF; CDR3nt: TGCGCCAGCAGCTTGGCCGATGGTTTTAGCGAGACCCAGTACTTC
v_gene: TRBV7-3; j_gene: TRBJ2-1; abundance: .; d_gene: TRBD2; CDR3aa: CASSPGLLRGRSYNEQFF; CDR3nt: TGTGCCAGCAGCCCGGGACTACTCCGCGGTAGGTCCTACAATGAGCAGTTCTTC
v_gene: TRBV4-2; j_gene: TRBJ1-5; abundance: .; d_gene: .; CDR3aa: CASSQALGQNQPQHF; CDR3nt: TGTGCCAGCAGCCAAGCTCTCGGACAAAATCAGCCCCAGCATTTT
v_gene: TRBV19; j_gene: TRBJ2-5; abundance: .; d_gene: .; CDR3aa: CASSRAGWETQYF; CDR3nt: TGTGCCAGTAGTAGGGCGGGTTGGGAGACCCAGTACTTC
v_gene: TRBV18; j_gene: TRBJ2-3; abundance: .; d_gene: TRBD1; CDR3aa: CASSPSGTEFTDTQYF; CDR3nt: TGTGCCAGCTCACCCTCCGGGACAGAGTTTACAGATACGCAGTATTTT
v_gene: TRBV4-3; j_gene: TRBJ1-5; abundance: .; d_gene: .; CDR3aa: CASSQFPGLDQPQHF; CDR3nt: TGCGCCAGCAGCCAATTCCCAGGGCTTGATCAGCCCCAGCATTTT
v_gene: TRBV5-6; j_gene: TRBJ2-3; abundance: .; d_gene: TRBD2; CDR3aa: CASTTSGGLTDTQYF; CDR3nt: TGTGCCAGCACGACTAGCGGGGGACTCACAGATACGCAGTATTTT